The 17 T cell receptor beta chains below were found in one sample sequenced in a study of vaccination effects on CD4 cells after COVID-19. Profiled with immunoSEQ multiplex PCR; TCRdb holds only in-frame clones, not every one. The data show approximately 26,000 clones, almost 80% seen once. Before any sequencing was done, the ViraFEST assay used viral peptide pools to expand antigen-specific CD4+ T cells. Once cultured for roughly nine days, the cells underwent separation to obtain CD4+ T cells. As their vaccination, participants received two doses of either BNT162b2 or mRNA-1273. These receptors lack a known antigen. The material sequenced was CD4+ T cells from PBMCs cultured with SARS-CoV-2 spike peptides, taken after COVID-19 vaccination. The receptor set was obtained from a human donor who received a COVID-19 vaccine. Some clones in this sample may be carry-over from other donors' samples.

CDR3 protein: CASSKVGLAGPKRNNEQFF. The CDR3 nucleotides read TGTGCCAGCAGCAAAGTTGGATTAGCGGGGCCTAAAAGAAACAATGAGCAGTTCTTC. This chain uses TRBV21-1 with TRBJ2-1; the table's D call, TRBD2, has no DNA check behind it. TRBV21-1 corresponds to a pseudogene. The CDR3 extends over 19 amino acids.

This chain joins TRBV12-3 or TRBV12-4 and TRBJ2-6; D is unresolved. V dropped 3 bases and J dropped 0 bases, with 0 bases sitting between them. CDR3 length equals 13 residues. CDR3 amino acids: CASSFSGANVLTF. The CDR3 coding sequence is TGTGCCAGCAGTTTCTCTGGGGCCAACGTCCTGACTTTC.

The V and J genes are TRBV9 and TRBJ2-3; 10 bases map to TRBD2. This CDR3 comprises 14 residues. Germline lookup yields CDR1 SGDLS and CDR2 YYNGEE. V lost 0 bases, J lost 8 bases, and 3 bases stayed unmatched. The CDR3 loop reads CASSVDSGGRTQYF. The CDR3 nucleotides read TGTGCCAGCAGCGTAGATAGCGGGGGGCGTACGCAGTATTTT.

The chain has TRBV30 and TRBJ2-3; TRBD2 matches 9 bases. Unmatched junction bases numbered 8, after V lost 3 bases and J lost 7 bases. The CDR3 contains 14 residues. Germline V gene data show CDR1 as GTSNPN and CDR2 as SVGIG (reference sequence). CDR3 protein: CAWRGLARGNTQYF. The CDR3 coding sequence is TGTGCCTGGAGGGGACTAGCAAGAGGGAATACGCAGTATTTT.

This clone came up a few times. The chain recombines TRBV5-8 with TRBJ1-1; TRBD1 is a possible D gene (5 bases). Between the trimmed V and J ends, which lost 0 bases and 3 bases, there was a span of 9 bases. Germline CDR1 is SGHTS and CDR2 is YDEGEE. The CDR3 is 14 amino acids. The CDR3: CASSLVGVDTEAFF. The CDR3 nucleotides read TGTGCCAGCAGCTTGGTAGGGGTTGACACTGAAGCTTTCTTT.

V usage is TRBV3-1 (or the pseudogene TRBV3-2) and J usage is TRBJ1-1; TRBD1 is a possible D gene (6 bases). CDR3 length: 13 residues. CDR1 LGHDT and CDR2 YNNKEL come from the germline V gene (reference sequence). V was clipped by 8 bases and J by 4 bases, with 14 bases between them. In DNA form, the CDR3 reads TGTGCCAGCTACGGGGGCTACTCCACTGAAGCTTTCTTT. This gives the protein CASYGGYSTEAFF.

This clone occurred a few times. V and J are TRBV10-1 and TRBJ1-5, with D perhaps TRBD1 (6 bases). Germline V CDR1 and CDR2: WNHNN, SYGVQD (reference sequence). V gave up 6 bases and J gave up 6 bases, with 15 bases separating them. The CDR3 has 14 amino acids. The CDR3 sequence is CASRAHRAGQPQHF. In nucleotides, the CDR3 is TGCGCCAGCAGGGCCCACAGGGCGGGTCAGCCCCAGCATTTT.

The chain joins TRBV6-2 or TRBV6-3 to TRBJ1-2, with D maybe TRBD1 (6 bases). Per the germline V gene, CDR1 is MNHEY and CDR2 is SVGEGT. V lost 4 bases to trimming and J lost 4 bases, with 7 bases between them. The length of the CDR3 is 12 residues. The CDR3 here is CASSLGAYGYTF. CDR3 DNA: TGTGCCAGCAGTTTGGGGGCCTATGGCTACACCTTC.

This chain connects TRBV9 to TRBJ2-2; the D gene is possibly TRBD1 (5 bases). V was pared by 3 bases and J by 0 bases, with 6 bases between. The CDR3 has 14 amino acids. Germline V gene lookup returns CDR1 SGDLS and CDR2 YYNGEE. The CDR3 DNA follows: TGTGCCAGCAGCGAGACAGCGAACACCGGGGAGCTGTTTTTT. Its protein is CASSETANTGELFF.

The chain is built from TRBV4-1 and TRBJ2-5; TRBD1 is a possible D gene (5 bases). CDR3 length: 15 residues. CDR1 MGHRA and CDR2 YSYEKL come from the germline V gene. V shed 0 bases and J shed 8 bases, with 16 bases lying between them. CDR3 nucleotides: TGCGCCAGCAGCCAAGATACCGGACACGGTATTACCCAGTACTTC. Translating it yields CASSQDTGHGITQYF.

The chain combines TRBV7-2 with TRBJ1-1; D gene unclear. Germline CDR1 and CDR2: SGHTA and FQGNSA. The CDR3 extends over 16 amino acids. Trimming stripped 4 bases from V and 0 bases from J, with 15 bases between. CDR3 bases: TGTGCCAGCAGCTCCTACAGATTTACTTTGAACACTGAAGCTTTCTTT. Its protein product is CASSSYRFTLNTEAFF.

The rearrangement uses TRBV11-2 and TRBJ2-2; the D gene is possibly TRBD1 (6 bases). V was pared by 4 bases and J by 8 bases, with 11 bases between. The CDR3 is 13 amino acids. The germline V gene encodes CDR1 SGHAT and CDR2 FQNNGV. CDR3 sequence (DNA): TGTGCCAGCAGCTCTCTCGGGACAGGGGAGCTGTTTTTT. Translation: CASSSLGTGELFF. Full variable domain (outside the CDR3, taken from reference TRBV11-2 and TRBJ2-2): EAGVAQSPRYKIIEKRQSVAFWCNPISGHATLYWYQQILGQGPKLLIQFQNNGVVDDSQLPKDRFSAERLKGVDSTLKIQPAKLEDSAVYLCASSSLGTGELFFGEGSRLTVL.

The rearrangement uses TRBV30 and TRBJ2-2; 9 bases are a match to TRBD2. Germline V gene data show CDR1 as GTSNPN and CDR2 as SVGIG (reference sequence). V lost 2 bases, J lost 1 base, and 5 bases stayed unmatched. The CDR3 covers 16 residues. CDR3 loop: CAWSTLAGRNTGELFF. The DNA for the CDR3 is TGTGCCTGGAGTACCCTAGCGGGGAGGAACACCGGGGAGCTGTTTTTT.

The V and J genes are TRBV7-9 and TRBJ1-1; D is unresolved. Germline loops: CDR1 SEHNR, CDR2 FQNEAQ (reference sequence). With 5 bases removed from V and 1 base from J, the gap between germline ends came to 11 bases. This CDR3 has 14 residues. The CDR3 bases are TGTGCCAGCAGCCGTGGTGCAGGGAACACTGAAGCTTTCTTT. It specifies CASSRGAGNTEAFF.

This clone was detected only a few times. The V and J genes are TRBV4-3 and TRBJ2-3; TRBD2 might be the D (7 bases). Germline V lookup: CDR1 LGHNA, CDR2 YSLEER. The CDR3 totals 19 residues. Between the trimmed V and J ends, which lost 3 bases and 6 bases, there was a span of 28 bases. The CDR3 here is CASSHHGGVGGRTGDTQYF. The CDR3 DNA follows: TGCGCCAGCAGCCACCACGGAGGTGTGGGGGGGCGGACGGGTGATACGCAGTATTTT.

The genes are TRBV30 and TRBJ1-4; the D is unclear. Trimming took 4 bases from V and 4 from J, leaving 7 bases between them. Germline CDR1 GTSNPN, CDR2 SVGIG (reference sequence). This CDR3 contains 12 residues. The CDR3 region is CAWNADNEKLFF. The CDR3 DNA is TGTGCCTGGAATGCTGATAATGAAAAACTGTTTTTT.

J is TRBJ2-4 and V is TRBV2, with TRBD2 identical over 11 bases. Germline CDR1 is SNHLY and CDR2 is FYNNEI. Losses at the gene ends were 2 bases for V and 1 base for J; bases not matched to a gene: 10. The CDR3 extends over 19 amino acids. The CDR3 coding sequence is TGTGCCAGCAGTGAATCGGGGGCTAGCGGGGGGTGGGCCAAAAACATTCAGTACTTC. Translating it yields CASSESGASGGWAKNIQYF.